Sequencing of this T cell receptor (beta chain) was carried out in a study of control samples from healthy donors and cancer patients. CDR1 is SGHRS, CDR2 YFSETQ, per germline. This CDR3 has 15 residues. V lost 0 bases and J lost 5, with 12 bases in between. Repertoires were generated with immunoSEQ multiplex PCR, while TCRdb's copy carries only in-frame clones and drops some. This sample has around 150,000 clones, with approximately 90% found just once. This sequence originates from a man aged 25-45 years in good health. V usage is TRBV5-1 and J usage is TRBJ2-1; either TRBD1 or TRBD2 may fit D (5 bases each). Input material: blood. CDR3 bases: TGCGCCAGCAGCTTGGCCGAGGGGAAGAACAATGAGCAGTTCTTC. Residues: CASSLAEGKNNEQFF.